Listed below are T cell receptor beta chains from one sample, sequenced in a study of a mutant IDH1 vaccine in newly diagnosed glioma. Their specific antigens are unknown. Assay used: immunoSEQ multiplex PCR; TCRdb lists only in-frame clones, some missing. The sample has 45,000 to 60,000 clones; approximately 90% are singletons. The input for sequencing was PBMCs, taken from a glioma patient whose treatment included an IDH1 peptide vaccine. All receptors derive from a woman in her 40s with glioma. CDR3s include the opening cysteine and the closing phenylalanine or tryptophan. The order of the fields is V gene, J gene, D gene, clone size, CDR3 protein, CDR3 DNA. D genes are given only for firm matches. Rows may omit the clone size; those that give it use once, few, many or a size class.

>TRBV27|TRBJ1-5|TRBD1|.
CASSPRTGLSNQPQHF
TGTGCCAGCAGTCCCCGGACAGGATTAAGCAATCAGCCCCAGCATTTT
>TRBV19|TRBJ1-1|TRBD1|.
CASSIGDRTNTEAFF
TGTGCCAGTAGTATCGGGGACAGGACGAACACTGAAGCTTTCTTT
>TRBV19|TRBJ2-2|TRBD1|.
CASRPLDRRTGELFF
TGTGCCAGTAGGCCACTGGACAGGCGGACCGGGGAGCTGTTTTTT
>TRBV5-1|TRBJ2-1|TRBD2|.
CASSLAGRETLSSYNEQFF
TGCGCCAGCAGCTTGGCCGGGCGGGAGACCCTGAGCTCCTACAATGAGCAGTTCTTC
>TRBV15|TRBJ2-3|.|.
CATSRGQVSGTDTQYF
TGTGCCACCAGCAGAGGACAAGTTTCAGGCACAGATACGCAGTATTTT
>TRBV15|TRBJ1-5|TRBD1|.
CATSRDGQGNQPQHF
TGTGCCACCAGCAGAGATGGACAGGGCAATCAGCCCCAGCATTTT
>TRBV6-6|TRBJ1-5|TRBD1|.
CASSPGGQGYQPQHF
TGTGCCAGCAGTCCCGGGGGACAGGGGTATCAGCCCCAGCATTTT
>TRBV5-1|TRBJ2-7|.|.
CASKRGSGEQYF
TGCGCCAGCAAAAGAGGGTCCGGCGAGCAGTACTTC
>TRBV7-6|TRBJ2-3|TRBD2|.
CASSFGLAGGQNTDTQYF
TGTGCCAGCAGCTTCGGACTAGCGGGGGGCCAGAACACAGATACGCAGTATTTT
>TRBV25-1|TRBJ2-3|.|.
CASSPPRGTDTQYF
TGTGCCAGCAGTCCCCCTAGGGGCACAGATACGCAGTATTTT
>TRBV2|TRBJ2-7|.|.
CASRGNPVAASYEQYF
TGTGCCAGCAGAGGGAACCCCGTAGCAGCGAGCTACGAGCAGTACTTC
>TRBV6-1|TRBJ2-7|TRBD1|.
CASSGDRVYEQYF
TGTGCCAGCAGCGGGGACAGGGTCTACGAGCAGTACTTC
>TRBV29-1|TRBJ2-1|.|.
CSVLPTLSSYNEQFF
TGCAGCGTTCTCCCAACCCTTAGCTCCTACAATGAGCAGTTCTTC
>TRBV5-4|TRBJ1-2|.|.
CASSLAGSYYYGYTF
TGTGCCAGCAGCTTGGCTGGGTCTTACTACTATGGCTACACCTTC
>TRBV30|TRBJ1-1|TRBD1|.
CAWSPGQWGTEAFF
TGTGCCTGGAGCCCGGGACAGTGGGGGACTGAAGCTTTCTTT
>TRBV29-1|TRBJ2-3|TRBD2|.
CSVALLAGGLKDTQYF
TGCAGCGTTGCCCTACTAGCGGGGGGGCTAAAGGATACGCAGTATTTT
>TRBV6-5|TRBJ1-1|TRBD1|few
CASNYRGPETEAFF
TGTGCCAGCAACTACAGGGGGCCGGAGACTGAAGCTTTCTTT
>TRBV5-4|TRBJ1-2|.|.
CASSEGPLGNYGYTF
TGTGCCAGCAGCGAGGGCCCGCTAGGCAACTATGGCTACACCTTC
>TRBV19|TRBJ1-5|TRBD1|.
CASSGGDRRPDQPQHF
TGTGCCAGTAGTGGTGGGGACAGAAGACCGGACCAGCCCCAGCATTTT
>TRBV25-1|TRBJ2-5|.|.
CASSESWEETQYF
TGTGCCAGCAGTGAATCGTGGGAGGAGACCCAGTACTTC
>TRBV2|TRBJ1-5|.|.
CASSERLIQPQHF
TGTGCCAGCAGTGAACGGTTGATTCAGCCCCAGCATTTT
>TRBV19|TRBJ2-2|TRBD1|few
CASSTTRRTGRGGELFF
TGTGCCAGTAGTACTACGCGACGGACAGGCCGGGGCGGGGAGCTGTTTTTT
>TRBV10-2|TRBJ2-7|.|.
CASSAYYEQYF
TGCGCCAGCAGTGCCTATTACGAGCAGTACTTC
>TRBV5-1|TRBJ2-3|.|.
CASSRGQLRTDTQYF
TGCGCCAGCAGCCGTGGACAGCTTCGAACAGATACGCAGTATTTT
>TRBV4-1|TRBJ1-3|TRBD1|.
CASSQSRDRSAIYF
TGCGCCAGCAGCCAATCCCGGGACAGGAGCGCCATATATTTT
>TRBV19|TRBJ2-5|TRBD1|.
CASRRDRVEETQYF
TGTGCCAGTAGGCGGGACAGGGTAGAAGAGACCCAGTACTTC
>TRBV7-2|TRBJ2-7|.|.
CASSLTRLGGPDEQYF
TGTGCCAGCAGCTTAACGCGACTAGGAGGGCCCGACGAGCAGTACTTC
>TRBV7-9|TRBJ2-5|TRBD1|few
CASSYTPGTAQETQYF
TGTGCCAGCAGCTATACACCCGGGACAGCACAAGAGACCCAGTACTTC
>TRBV4-1|TRBJ2-3|TRBD1|.
CASSQYPGGVDTQYF
TGCGCCAGCAGCCAATATCCAGGGGGCGTAGATACGCAGTATTTT
>TRBV7-9|TRBJ2-5|TRBD2|.
CASSPHGLGGETQYF
TGTGCCAGCAGCCCCCACGGACTAGGTGGAGAGACCCAGTACTTC
>TRBV5-6|TRBJ1-5|.|.
CASSGTGTHNQPQHF
TGTGCCAGCAGCGGTACCGGGACCCACAATCAGCCCCAGCATTTT
>TRBV19|TRBJ1-5|TRBD1|.
CASRSTGAPHQPQHF
TGTGCCAGTAGAAGCACAGGGGCCCCCCATCAGCCCCAGCATTTT
>TRBV4-1|TRBJ1-4|.|.
CASSPALNEKLFF
TGCGCCAGCAGCCCTGCCCTTAATGAAAAACTGTTTTTT
>TRBV5-1|TRBJ2-2|.|.
CASSLAGIQITGELFF
TGCGCCAGCAGCTTGGCCGGCATACAGATCACCGGGGAGCTGTTTTTT
>TRBV5-4|TRBJ2-3|.|few
CASTPGGEHSTDTQYF
TGTGCCAGCACCCCCGGTGGGGAACACAGCACAGATACGCAGTATTTT
>TRBV19|TRBJ1-4|TRBD1|once
CASSIGRGIPNEKLFF
TGTGCCAGTAGTATTGGCAGGGGGATACCTAATGAAAAACTGTTTTTT
>TRBV19|TRBJ1-1|.|once
CASSNMNTEAFF
TGTGCCAGTAGTAATATGAACACTGAAGCTTTCTTT
>TRBV6-6|TRBJ2-7|.|once
CASSQTSGLTYEQYF
TGTGCCAGCAGTCAGACATCAGGGTTGACCTACGAGCAGTACTTC
>TRBV6-5|TRBJ2-5|.|.
CASRQEPYQETQYF
TGTGCCAGCAGGCAGGAGCCTTACCAAGAGACCCAGTACTTC
>TRBV2|TRBJ2-1|.|.
CASSATGDEQFF
TGTGCCAGCAGTGCGACGGGGGATGAGCAGTTCTTC
>TRBV15|TRBJ2-4|.|.
CATSRDLDRPKNIQYF
TGTGCCACCAGCAGAGACCTGGACAGACCCAAAAACATTCAGTACTTC
>TRBV9|TRBJ2-5|TRBD2|.
CASSTGLAGGQETQYF
TGTGCCAGCAGCACTGGACTAGCGGGGGGTCAAGAGACCCAGTACTTC
>TRBV6-5|TRBJ1-3|TRBD1|.
CASNDRVGTIYF
TGTGCCAGCAACGACAGGGTCGGCACCATATATTTT
>TRBV5-1|TRBJ1-2|TRBD1|.
CASSPGTGLRGYTF
TGCGCCAGCAGCCCAGGGACAGGGCTTAGGGGCTACACCTTC
>TRBV5-4|TRBJ1-2|TRBD1|.
CASSVQGAANYGYTF
TGTGCCAGCAGCGTACAGGGGGCCGCTAACTATGGCTACACCTTC
>TRBV6-5|TRBJ2-7|.|.
CASSRRDGPYEQYF
TGTGCCAGCAGTCGCCGGGACGGGCCCTACGAGCAGTACTTC
>TRBV10-1|TRBJ1-2|TRBD1|.
CASSPGGNGYTF
TGCGCCAGCAGTCCAGGGGGTAATGGCTACACCTTC
>TRBV25-1|TRBJ1-4|.|.
CASSEWGGQGEKLFF
TGTGCCAGCAGTGAATGGGGGGGGCAGGGTGAAAAACTGTTTTTT
>TRBV29-1|TRBJ2-1|.|.
CSVERGLADNSYNEQFF
TGCAGCGTTGAAAGGGGGCTAGCGGACAACTCCTACAATGAGCAGTTCTTC
>TRBV18|TRBJ1-2|.|.
CASSPTVHEGYGYTF
TGTGCCAGCTCACCGACAGTCCACGAGGGCTATGGCTACACCTTC
>TRBV7-9|TRBJ1-1|TRBD1|.
CASVDRAPPGAFF
TGTGCCAGCGTTGACAGGGCTCCCCCAGGAGCTTTCTTT
>TRBV30|TRBJ1-4|.|.
CAWSPGAPGSTNEKLFF
TGTGCCTGGAGTCCAGGCGCCCCTGGCTCAACTAATGAAAAACTGTTTTTT
>TRBV19|TRBJ2-2|TRBD2|.
CASREAGGLANTGELFF
TGTGCCAGTAGAGAGGCGGGAGGCCTCGCGAACACCGGGGAGCTGTTTTTT